This T cell receptor beta chain came from a study of T-cell reconstitution after alpha-beta-depleted transplantation in children listed by TCRdb under 2016. At the level of the whole study: Using TCR repertoire profiling, the study followed T-cell immune reconstitution in a quantitative way in children after TCRalphabeta/CD19-depleted allogeneic hematopoietic cell transplantation.

Libraries were made using PCR. The sequencing machine was an Illumina HiSeq 2500. To normalize quantification of the TCRbeta repertoire, the TCR libraries were built with molecular barcoding that relied on unique molecular identifiers. The public sequencing data were trimmed at Q25 with fastp and processed into clonotypes with MiXCR by TCRdb, which kept only in-frame beta chains. Here each entry gathers all rows of one CDR3 protein and keeps the most common genes and DNA. The sample table contains just over 350,000 distinct CDR3 sequences; only one count was recorded for roughly 14% of them. The ten largest clones take up approximately 4.3% of the sample. V gives up 2 bases and J gives up 1 base, and the segment between their germline ends measures 8 bases. The CDR3 goes from the cysteine to the phenylalanine over 14 residues. Of all the DNA, just the CDR3 is kept, 42 bases in frame from base 1. As regards this clonotype: Its antigen target is currently unknown. No base-level quality is on record; no much larger clone is a single base apart.

Rearrangement joined TRBV12-3 or TRBV12-4 to TRBJ1-1, with the D gene not clear enough to name. Sequenced material: PBMCs, taken from the stem cell graft. This TCR was recovered from a human donor who donated a stem cell graft to a child with Fanconi anemia. The CDR3: CASSLTEANTEAFF. The DNA sequence reads TGTGCCAGCAGTTTAACCGAGGCGAACACTGAAGCTTTCTTT.